The 3 T cell receptor beta chains below were found in one sample sequenced in a study of metastatic and nonmetastatic thyroid tumors. TCRdb re-clonotyped the PCR reads through MiXCR. The sample holds around 40,000 clones, 15% to 20% seen once. Treatment of any kind had been given to no patient before thyroid surgery. The sequenced material came from blood. The source is a male donor with papillary thyroid cancer or a benign thyroid nodule (not recorded which). Some clones in this sample may be carry-over from other donors' samples.

This chain connects TRBV30 to TRBJ1-2, with D possibly TRBD1 on 6 matching bases. V gave up 6 bases and J gave up 5 bases, with 13 bases separating them. The V gene's germline CDR1 is GTSNPN and CDR2 SVGIG (reference sequence). The CDR3 covers 12 residues. The CDR3 is CACQDRLYGYTF. For the CDR3, the DNA is TGTGCCTGCCAGGACAGATTATATGGCTACACCTTC.

This clone appeared many times. The chain carries TRBV5-6 and TRBJ2-5; tentative D call: TRBD1 (7 bases). The ends were cut back, 2 bases at V and 5 bases at J, with 13 bases in the middle. The CDR3 is made up of 14 amino acids. CDR1 is SGHDT and CDR2 is YYEEEE in the germline V gene. The CDR3 loop is CASSFSGGTETQYF. The CDR3 nucleotides read TGTGCCAGCAGCTTCTCAGGGGGGACGGAGACCCAGTACTTC.

This clone was picked up many times. The genes are TRBV5-1 and TRBJ2-2; D possibly uses TRBD1 or TRBD2 (5 bases each). Deletions cut 4 bases from V and 0 bases from J, with 7 bases between. The germline CDR1 and CDR2 sequences are SGHRS and YFSETQ. The CDR3 length is 14 residues. The CDR3 protein is CASSRDPNTGELFF. CDR3 DNA sequence: TGCGCCAGCAGCCGGGACCCGAACACCGGGGAGCTGTTTTTT. Full variable domain (rest looked up from reference TRBV5-1 and TRBJ2-2): KAGVTQTPRYLIKTRGQQVTLSCSPISGHRSVSWYQQTPGQGLQFLFEYFSETQRNKGNFPGRFSGRQFSNSRSEMNVSTLELGDSALYLCASSRDPNTGELFFGEGSRLTVL.